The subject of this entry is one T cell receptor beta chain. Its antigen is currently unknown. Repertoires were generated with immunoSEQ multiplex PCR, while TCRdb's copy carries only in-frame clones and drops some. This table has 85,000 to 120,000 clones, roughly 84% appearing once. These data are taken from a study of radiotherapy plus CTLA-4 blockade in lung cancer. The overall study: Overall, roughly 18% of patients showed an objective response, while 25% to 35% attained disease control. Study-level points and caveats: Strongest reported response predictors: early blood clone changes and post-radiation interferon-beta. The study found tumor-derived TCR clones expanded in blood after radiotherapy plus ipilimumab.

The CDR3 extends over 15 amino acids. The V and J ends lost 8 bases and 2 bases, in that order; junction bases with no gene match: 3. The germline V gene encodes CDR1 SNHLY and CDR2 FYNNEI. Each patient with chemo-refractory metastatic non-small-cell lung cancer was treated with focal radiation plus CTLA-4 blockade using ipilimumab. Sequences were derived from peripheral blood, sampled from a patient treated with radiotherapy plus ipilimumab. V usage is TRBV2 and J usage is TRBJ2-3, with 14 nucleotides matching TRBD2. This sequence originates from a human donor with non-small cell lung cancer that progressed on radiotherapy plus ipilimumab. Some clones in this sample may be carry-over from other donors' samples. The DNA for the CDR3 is TGTGCCAGCGGACTAGCGGGGGGCCCCACAGATACGCAGTATTTT. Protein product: CASGLAGGPTDTQYF.